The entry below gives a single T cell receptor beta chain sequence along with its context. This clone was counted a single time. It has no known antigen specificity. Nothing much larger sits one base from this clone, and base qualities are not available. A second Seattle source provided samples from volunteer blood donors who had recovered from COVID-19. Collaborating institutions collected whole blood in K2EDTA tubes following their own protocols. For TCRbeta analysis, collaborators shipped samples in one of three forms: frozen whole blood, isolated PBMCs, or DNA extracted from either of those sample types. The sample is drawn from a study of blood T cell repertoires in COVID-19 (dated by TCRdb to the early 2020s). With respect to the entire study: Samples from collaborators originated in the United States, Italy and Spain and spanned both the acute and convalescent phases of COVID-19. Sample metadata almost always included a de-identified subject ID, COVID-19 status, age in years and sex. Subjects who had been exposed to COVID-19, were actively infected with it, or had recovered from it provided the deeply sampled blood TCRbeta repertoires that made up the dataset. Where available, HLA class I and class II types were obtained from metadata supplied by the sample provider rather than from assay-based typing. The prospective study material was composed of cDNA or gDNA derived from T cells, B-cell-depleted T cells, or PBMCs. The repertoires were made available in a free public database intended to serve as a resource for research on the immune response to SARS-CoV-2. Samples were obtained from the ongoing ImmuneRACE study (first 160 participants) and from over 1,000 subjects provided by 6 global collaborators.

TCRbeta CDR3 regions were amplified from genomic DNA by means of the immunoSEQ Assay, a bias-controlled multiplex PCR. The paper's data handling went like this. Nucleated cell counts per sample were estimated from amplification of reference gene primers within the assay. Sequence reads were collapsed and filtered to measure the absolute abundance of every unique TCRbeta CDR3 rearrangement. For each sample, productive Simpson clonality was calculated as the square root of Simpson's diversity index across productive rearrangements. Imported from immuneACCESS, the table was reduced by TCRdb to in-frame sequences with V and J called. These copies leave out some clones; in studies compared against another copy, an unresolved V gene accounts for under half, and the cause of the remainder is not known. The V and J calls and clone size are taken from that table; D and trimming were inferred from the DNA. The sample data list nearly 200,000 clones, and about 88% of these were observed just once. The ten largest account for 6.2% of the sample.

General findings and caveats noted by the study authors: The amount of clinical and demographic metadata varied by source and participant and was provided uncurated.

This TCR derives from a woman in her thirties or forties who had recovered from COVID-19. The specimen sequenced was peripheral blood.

Here is the DNA: TGTGCCAGCAGCTTAGGGTCTAGCGGGAAATCAGATACGCAGTATTTT. Its protein is CASSLGSSGKSDTQYF. Rearrangement joined TRBV7-2 to TRBJ2-3; a stretch of 9 junction bases matches TRBD2. Trimming removed 1 base from V and 4 bases from J; the gene matches leave 6 bases unexplained. According to the germline V gene, CDR1 reads SGHTA and CDR2 reads FQGNSA. CDR3 length: 16 amino acids, cysteine to phenylalanine. Solely the CDR3 DNA is kept, with 48 bases framed from the first base.